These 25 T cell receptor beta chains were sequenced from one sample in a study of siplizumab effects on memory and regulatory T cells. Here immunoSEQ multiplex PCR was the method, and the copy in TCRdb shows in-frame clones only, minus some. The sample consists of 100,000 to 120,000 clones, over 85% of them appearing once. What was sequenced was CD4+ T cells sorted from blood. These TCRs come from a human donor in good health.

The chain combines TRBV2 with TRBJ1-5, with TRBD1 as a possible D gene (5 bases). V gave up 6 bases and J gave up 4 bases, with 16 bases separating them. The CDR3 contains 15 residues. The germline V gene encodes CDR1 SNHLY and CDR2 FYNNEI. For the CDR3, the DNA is TGTGCCAGCAGCCGGGACGGAGGAACTAATCAGCCCCAGCATTTT. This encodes CASSRDGGTNQPQHF.

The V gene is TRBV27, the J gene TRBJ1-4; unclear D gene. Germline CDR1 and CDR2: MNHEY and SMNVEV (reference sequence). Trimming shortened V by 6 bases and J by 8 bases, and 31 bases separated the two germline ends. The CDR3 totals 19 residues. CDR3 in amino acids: CASSQSVPNFETTKEKLFF. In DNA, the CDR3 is TGTGCCAGCAGCCAATCCGTGCCAAACTTCGAGACGACGAAGGAAAAACTGTTTTTT.

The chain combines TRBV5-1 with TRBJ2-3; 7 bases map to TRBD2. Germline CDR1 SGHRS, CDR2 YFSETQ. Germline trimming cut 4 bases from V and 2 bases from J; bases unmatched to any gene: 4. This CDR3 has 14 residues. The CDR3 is CASSLGGFTDTQYF. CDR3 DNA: TGCGCCAGCAGCCTGGGGGGGTTCACAGATACGCAGTATTTT.

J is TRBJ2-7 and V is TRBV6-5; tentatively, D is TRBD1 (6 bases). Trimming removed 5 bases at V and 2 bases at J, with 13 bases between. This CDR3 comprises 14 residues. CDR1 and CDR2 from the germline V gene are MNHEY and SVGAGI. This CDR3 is CASSPRQVPYEQYF. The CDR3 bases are TGTGCCAGCAGTCCGCGACAGGTCCCCTACGAGCAGTACTTC.

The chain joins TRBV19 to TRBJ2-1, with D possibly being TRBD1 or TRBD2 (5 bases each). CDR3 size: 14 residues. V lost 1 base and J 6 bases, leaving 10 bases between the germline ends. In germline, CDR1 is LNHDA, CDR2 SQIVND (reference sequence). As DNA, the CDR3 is TGTGCCAGTAGTATAGTTGGGGGAACCAATGAGCAGTTCTTC. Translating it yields CASSIVGGTNEQFF.

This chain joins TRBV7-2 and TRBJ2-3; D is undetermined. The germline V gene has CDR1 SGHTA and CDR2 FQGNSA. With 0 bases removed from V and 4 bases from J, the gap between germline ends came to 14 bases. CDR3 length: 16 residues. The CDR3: CASSLASYSRADTQYF. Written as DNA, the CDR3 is TGTGCCAGCAGCTTAGCTTCCTATAGTCGGGCAGATACGCAGTATTTT. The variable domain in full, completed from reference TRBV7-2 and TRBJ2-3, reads GAGVSQSPSNKVTEKGKDVELRCDPISGHTALYWYRQSLGQGLEFLIYFQGNSAPDKSGLPSDRFSAERTGGSVSTLTIQRTQQEDSAVYLCASSLASYSRADTQYFGPGTRLTVL.

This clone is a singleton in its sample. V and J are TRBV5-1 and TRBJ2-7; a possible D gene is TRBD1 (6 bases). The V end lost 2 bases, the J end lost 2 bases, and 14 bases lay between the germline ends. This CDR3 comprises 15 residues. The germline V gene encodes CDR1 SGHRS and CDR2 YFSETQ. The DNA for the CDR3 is TGCGCCAGCAGCTTTGGGAGACAGGATCCCTACGAGCAGTACTTC. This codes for CASSFGRQDPYEQYF.

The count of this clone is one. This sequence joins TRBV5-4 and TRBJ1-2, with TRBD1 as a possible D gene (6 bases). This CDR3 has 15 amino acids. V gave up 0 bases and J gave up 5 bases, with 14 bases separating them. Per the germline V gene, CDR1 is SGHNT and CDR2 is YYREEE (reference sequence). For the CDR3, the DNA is TGTGCCAGCAGCTTGGCCGGCGTAGGGGGATATGGCTACACCTTC. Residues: CASSLAGVGGYGYTF.

The CDR3 DNA sequence: TGTGCCAGCAGCTTAGCGATCAGGGGTCAAGAGACCCAGTACTTC. Translating gives CASSLAIRGQETQYF. The rearrangement uses TRBV7-2 and TRBJ2-5; D might be TRBD1 (6 bases). CDR1 is SGHTA and CDR2 is FQGNSA in the germline V gene. Trimming removed 0 bases from V and 2 bases from J, with 10 bases in between. The CDR3 is 15 residues long.

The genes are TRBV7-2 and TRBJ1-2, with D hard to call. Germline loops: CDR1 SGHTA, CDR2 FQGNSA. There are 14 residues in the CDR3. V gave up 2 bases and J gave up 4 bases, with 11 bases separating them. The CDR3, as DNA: TGTGCCAGCAGCTTATCATTACAGACCTATGGCTACACCTTC. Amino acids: CASSLSLQTYGYTF. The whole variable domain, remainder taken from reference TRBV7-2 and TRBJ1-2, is GAGVSQSPSNKVTEKGKDVELRCDPISGHTALYWYRQSLGQGLEFLIYFQGNSAPDKSGLPSDRFSAERTGGSVSTLTIQRTQQEDSAVYLCASSLSLQTYGYTFGSGTRLTVV.

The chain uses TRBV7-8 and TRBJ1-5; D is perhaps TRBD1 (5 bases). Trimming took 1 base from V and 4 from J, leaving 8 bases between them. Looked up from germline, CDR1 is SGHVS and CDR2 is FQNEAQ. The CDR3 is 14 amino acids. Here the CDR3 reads CASSLGGGNQPQHF. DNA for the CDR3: TGTGCCAGCAGCTTAGGGGGGGGGAATCAGCCCCAGCATTTT.

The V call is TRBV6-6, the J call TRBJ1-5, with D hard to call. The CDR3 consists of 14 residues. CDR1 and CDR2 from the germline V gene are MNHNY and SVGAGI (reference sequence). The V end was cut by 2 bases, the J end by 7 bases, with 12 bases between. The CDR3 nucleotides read TGTGCCAGCAGTTACGATGTCTTCGGCCAGCCCCAGCATTTT. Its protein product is CASSYDVFGQPQHF.

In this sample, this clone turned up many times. The CDR3 DNA reads as TGTGCCAGCAGCCCGGACCTGGCGGGAGATACGCAGTATTTT. As protein: CASSPDLAGDTQYF. The chain employs TRBV5-6 and TRBJ2-3; the D gene is possibly TRBD2 (5 bases). Germline loops: CDR1 SGHDT, CDR2 YYEEEE. V was cut by 4 bases and J by 5 bases, with 14 bases left in between. The CDR3 is made up of 14 amino acids.

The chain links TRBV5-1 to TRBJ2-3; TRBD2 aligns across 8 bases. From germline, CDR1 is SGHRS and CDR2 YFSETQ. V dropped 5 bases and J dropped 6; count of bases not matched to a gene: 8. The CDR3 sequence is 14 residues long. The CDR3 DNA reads TGCGCCAGCAGGTTAAGCGGGAGTTCGGATACGCAGTATTTT. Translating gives CASRLSGSSDTQYF.

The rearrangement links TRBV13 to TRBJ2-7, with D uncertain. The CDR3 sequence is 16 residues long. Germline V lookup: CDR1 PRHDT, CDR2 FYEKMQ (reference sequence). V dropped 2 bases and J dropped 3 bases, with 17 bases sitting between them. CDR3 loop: CASSLSGPGRSYEQYF. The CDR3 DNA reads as TGTGCCAGCAGCTTAAGTGGGCCGGGTAGGAGCTACGAGCAGTACTTC.

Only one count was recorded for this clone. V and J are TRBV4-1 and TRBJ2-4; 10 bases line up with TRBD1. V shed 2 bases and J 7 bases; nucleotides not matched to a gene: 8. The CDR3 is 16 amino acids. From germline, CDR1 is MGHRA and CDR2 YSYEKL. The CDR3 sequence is CASSQWGRGQGNIQYF. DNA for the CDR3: TGCGCCAGCAGCCAATGGGGGAGGGGACAGGGGAACATTCAGTACTTC.

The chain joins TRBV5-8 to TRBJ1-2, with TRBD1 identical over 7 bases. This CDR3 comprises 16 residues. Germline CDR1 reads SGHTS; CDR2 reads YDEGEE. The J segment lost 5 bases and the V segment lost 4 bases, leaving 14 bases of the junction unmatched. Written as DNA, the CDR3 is TGTGCCAGCAGCCCCCAGCGAGGGGGCTTTGAGTATGGCTACACCTTC. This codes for CASSPQRGGFEYGYTF.

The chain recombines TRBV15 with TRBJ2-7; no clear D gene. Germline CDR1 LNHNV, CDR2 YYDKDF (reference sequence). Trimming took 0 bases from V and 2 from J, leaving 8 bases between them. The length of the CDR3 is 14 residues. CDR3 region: CATSRDPGPYEQYF. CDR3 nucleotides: TGTGCCACCAGCAGAGACCCAGGTCCCTACGAGCAGTACTTC. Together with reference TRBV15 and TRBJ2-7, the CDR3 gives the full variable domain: DAMVIQNPRYQVTQFGKPVTLSCSQTLNHNVMYWYQQKSSQAPKLLFHYYDKDFNNEADTPDNFQSRRPNTSFCFLDIRSPGLGDTAMYLCATSRDPGPYEQYFGPGTRLTVT.

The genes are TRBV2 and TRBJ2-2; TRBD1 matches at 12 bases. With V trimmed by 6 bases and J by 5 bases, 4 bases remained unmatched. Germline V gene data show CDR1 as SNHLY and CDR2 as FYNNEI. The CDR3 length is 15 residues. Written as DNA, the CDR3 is TGTGCCAGCAGGGGGGACAGGGGGCCGACCGGGGAGCTGTTTTTT. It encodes CASRGDRGPTGELFF.

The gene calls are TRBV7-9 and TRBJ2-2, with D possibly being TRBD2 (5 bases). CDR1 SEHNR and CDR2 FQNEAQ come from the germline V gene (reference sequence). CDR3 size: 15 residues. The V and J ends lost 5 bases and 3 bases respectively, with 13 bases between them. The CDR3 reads CASSPDLLYTGELFF. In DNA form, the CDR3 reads TGTGCCAGCAGCCCGGACTTGCTATACACCGGGGAGCTGTTTTTT.

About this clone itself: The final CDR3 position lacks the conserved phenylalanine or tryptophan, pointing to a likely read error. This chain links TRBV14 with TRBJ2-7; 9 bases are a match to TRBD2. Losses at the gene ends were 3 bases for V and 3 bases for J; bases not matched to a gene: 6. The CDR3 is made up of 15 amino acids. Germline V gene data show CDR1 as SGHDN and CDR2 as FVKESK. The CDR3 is CASSHGGRALYEQYL. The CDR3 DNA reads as TGTGCCAGCAGCCACGGCGGGAGGGCCCTCTACGAGCAGTACCTC.

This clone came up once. The CDR3 is CASNSGYNQPQHF. The CDR3 DNA sequence: TGTGCCAGTAACTCTGGGTACAATCAGCCCCAGCATTTT. The chain carries TRBV19 and TRBJ1-5; no clear D. This CDR3 region has 13 residues. Germline CDR1 reads LNHDA; CDR2 reads SQIVND (reference sequence). Trimming cost V 7 bases and J 3 bases, with 10 bases left between them.

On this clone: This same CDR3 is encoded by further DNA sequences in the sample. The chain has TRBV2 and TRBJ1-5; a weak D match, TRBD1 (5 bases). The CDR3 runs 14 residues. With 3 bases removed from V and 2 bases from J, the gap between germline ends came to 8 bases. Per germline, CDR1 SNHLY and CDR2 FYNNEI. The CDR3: CASSDRVGNQPQHF. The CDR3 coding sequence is TGTGCCAGCAGTGACAGGGTTGGCAATCAGCCCCAGCATTTT.

The CDR3, as DNA: TGTGCCAGCAGCTTAGCGACCACGAGCTCTGGAAACACCATATATTTT. This gives the protein CASSLATTSSGNTIYF. The J gene is TRBJ1-3, the V gene TRBV7-9; D ambiguous. The CDR3 runs 16 residues. The V and J ends lost 0 bases and 0 bases respectively, with 9 bases between them. Germline V lookup: CDR1 SEHNR, CDR2 FQNEAQ (reference sequence).

CDR3 DNA sequence: TGTGCCAGCAGGCTGGCAGAATGGACCGGGGAGCTGTTTTTT. Translating it yields CASRLAEWTGELFF. The chain recombines TRBV7-9 with TRBJ2-2; D uncertain. V dropped 6 bases and J dropped 5 bases, with 13 bases sitting between them. Germline-derived CDR1 and CDR2 are SEHNR and FQNEAQ (reference sequence). The CDR3 length is 14 residues.